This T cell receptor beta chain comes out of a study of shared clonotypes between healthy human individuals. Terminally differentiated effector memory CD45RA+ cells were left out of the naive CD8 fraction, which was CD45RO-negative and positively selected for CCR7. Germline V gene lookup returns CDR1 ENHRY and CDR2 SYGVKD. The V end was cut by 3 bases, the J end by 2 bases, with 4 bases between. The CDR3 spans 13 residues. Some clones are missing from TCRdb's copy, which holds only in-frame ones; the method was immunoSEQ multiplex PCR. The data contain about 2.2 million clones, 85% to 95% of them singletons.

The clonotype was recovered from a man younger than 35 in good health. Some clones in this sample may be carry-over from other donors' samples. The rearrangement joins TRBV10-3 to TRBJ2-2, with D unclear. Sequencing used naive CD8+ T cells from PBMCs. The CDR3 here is CAISDSNTGELFF. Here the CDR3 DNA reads TGTGCCATCAGTGACAGCAACACCGGGGAGCTGTTTTTT.